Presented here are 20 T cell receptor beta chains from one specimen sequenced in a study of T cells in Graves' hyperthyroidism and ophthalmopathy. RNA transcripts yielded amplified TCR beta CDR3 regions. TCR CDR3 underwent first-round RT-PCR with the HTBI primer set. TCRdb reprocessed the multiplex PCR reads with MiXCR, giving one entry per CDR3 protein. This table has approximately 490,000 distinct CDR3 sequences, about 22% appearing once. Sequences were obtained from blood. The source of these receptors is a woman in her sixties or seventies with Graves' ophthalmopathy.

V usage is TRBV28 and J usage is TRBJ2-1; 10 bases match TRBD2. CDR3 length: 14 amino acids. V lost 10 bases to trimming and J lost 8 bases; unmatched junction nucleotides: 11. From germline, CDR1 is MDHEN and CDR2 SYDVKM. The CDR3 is CATSHSSGSYEQFF. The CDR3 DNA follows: TGTGCCACCAGCCACTCTAGCGGGAGCTATGAGCAGTTCTTC.

The CDR3 bases are TGTGCCAGCACCCTCCGTGGAAACACCATATATTTT. Amino acids: CASTLRGNTIYF. The rearrangement links TRBV3-1 to TRBJ1-3; no clear D. The CDR3 has 12 amino acids. Per the germline V gene, CDR1 is LGHDT and CDR2 is YNNKEL (reference sequence). V was trimmed by 7 bases and J by 3 bases, leaving 7 bases between them.

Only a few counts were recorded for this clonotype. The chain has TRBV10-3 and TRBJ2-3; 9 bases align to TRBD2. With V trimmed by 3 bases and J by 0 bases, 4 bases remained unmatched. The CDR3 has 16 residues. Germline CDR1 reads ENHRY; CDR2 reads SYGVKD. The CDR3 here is CAISDLAGASTDTQYF. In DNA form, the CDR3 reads TGTGCCATCAGTGACTTAGCGGGAGCTAGCACAGATACGCAGTATTTT.

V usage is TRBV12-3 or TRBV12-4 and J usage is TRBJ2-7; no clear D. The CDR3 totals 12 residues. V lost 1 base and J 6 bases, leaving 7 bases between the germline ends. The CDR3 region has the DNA TGTGCCAGCAGTTTAGGGGTGAGCGAGCAGTACTTC. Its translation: CASSLGVSEQYF.

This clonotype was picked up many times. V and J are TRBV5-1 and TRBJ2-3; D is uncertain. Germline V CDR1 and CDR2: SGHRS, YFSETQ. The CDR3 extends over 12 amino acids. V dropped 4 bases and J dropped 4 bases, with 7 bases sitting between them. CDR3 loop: CASSPSPDTQYF. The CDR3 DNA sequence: TGCGCCAGCAGCCCCTCCCCAGATACGCAGTATTTT.

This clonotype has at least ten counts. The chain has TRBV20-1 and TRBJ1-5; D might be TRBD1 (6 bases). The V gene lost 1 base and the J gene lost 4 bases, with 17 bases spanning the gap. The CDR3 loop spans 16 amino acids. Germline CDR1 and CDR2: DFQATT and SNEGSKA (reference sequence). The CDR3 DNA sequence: TGCAGTGCTAGAGGGCACGCAGGGGTGAGAAATCAGCCCCAGCATTTT. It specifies CSARGHAGVRNQPQHF.

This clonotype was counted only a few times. The CDR3 DNA is TGTGCCAGCACGGTTGGGGTCGGAAACACCATATATTTT. It yields the protein CASTVGVGNTIYF. The chain has TRBV28 and TRBJ1-3; no reliable D call. Germline assignment: CDR1 MDHEN and CDR2 SYDVKM. This CDR3 is 13 amino acids long. V lost 7 bases, J lost 4 bases, and 11 bases lay in between. Full variable domain (outside the CDR3, taken from reference TRBV28 and TRBJ1-3): DVKVTQSSRYLVKRTGEKVFLECVQDMDHENMFWYRQDPGLGLRLIYFSYDVKMKEKGDIPEGYSVSREKKERFSLILESASTNQTSMYLCASTVGVGNTIYFGEGSWLTVV.

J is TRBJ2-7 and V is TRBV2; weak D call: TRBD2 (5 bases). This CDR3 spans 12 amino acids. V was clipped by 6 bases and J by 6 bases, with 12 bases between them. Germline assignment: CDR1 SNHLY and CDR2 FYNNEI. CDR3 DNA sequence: TGTGCCAGCAGGGGATTAGGAGGCGAGCAGTACTTC. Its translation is CASRGLGGEQYF.

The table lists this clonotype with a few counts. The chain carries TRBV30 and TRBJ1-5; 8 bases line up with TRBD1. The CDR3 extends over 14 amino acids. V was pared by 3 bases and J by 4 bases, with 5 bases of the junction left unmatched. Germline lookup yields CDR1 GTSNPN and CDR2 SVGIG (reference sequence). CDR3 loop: CAWRKQGVNQPQHF. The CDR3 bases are TGTGCCTGGAGAAAACAGGGGGTGAATCAGCCCCAGCATTTT.

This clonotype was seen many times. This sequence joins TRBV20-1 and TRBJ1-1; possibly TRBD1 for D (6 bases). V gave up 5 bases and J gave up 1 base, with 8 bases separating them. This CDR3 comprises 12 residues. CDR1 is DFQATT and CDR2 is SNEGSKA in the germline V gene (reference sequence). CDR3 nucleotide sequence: TGCAGTGCTTCACAGGGGAACACTGAAGCTTTCTTT. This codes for CSASQGNTEAFF.

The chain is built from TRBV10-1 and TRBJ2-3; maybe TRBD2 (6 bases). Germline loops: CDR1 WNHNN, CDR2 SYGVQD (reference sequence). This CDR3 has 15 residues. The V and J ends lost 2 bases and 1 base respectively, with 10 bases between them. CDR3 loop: CASSEASARTDTQYF. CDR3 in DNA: TGCGCCAGCAGTGAGGCTAGCGCCCGCACAGATACGCAGTATTTT.

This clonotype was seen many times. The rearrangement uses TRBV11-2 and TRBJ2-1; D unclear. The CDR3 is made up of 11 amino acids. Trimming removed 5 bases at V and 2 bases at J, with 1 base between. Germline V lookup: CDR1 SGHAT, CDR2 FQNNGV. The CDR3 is CASSAYNEQFF. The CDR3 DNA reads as TGTGCCAGCAGCGCCTACAATGAGCAGTTCTTC.

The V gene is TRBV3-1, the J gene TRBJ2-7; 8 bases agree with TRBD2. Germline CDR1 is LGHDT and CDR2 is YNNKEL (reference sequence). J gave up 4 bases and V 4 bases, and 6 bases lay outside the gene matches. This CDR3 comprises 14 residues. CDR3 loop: CASSLAGSYYEQYF. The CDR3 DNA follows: TGTGCCAGCAGCCTAGCGGGATCGTATTACGAGCAGTACTTC.

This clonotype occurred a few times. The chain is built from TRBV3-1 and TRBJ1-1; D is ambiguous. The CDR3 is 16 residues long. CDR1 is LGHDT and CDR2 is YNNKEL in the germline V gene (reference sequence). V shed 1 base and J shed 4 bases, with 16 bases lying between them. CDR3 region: CASSQVGLILGTEAFF. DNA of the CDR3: TGTGCCAGCAGCCAAGTGGGTCTTATACTGGGCACTGAAGCTTTCTTT. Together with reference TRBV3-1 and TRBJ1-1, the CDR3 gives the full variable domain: DTAVSQTPKYLVTQMGNDKSIKCEQNLGHDTMYWYKQDSKKFLKIMFSYNNKELIINETVPNRFSPKSPDKAHLNLHINSLELGDSAVYFCASSQVGLILGTEAFFGQGTRLTVV.

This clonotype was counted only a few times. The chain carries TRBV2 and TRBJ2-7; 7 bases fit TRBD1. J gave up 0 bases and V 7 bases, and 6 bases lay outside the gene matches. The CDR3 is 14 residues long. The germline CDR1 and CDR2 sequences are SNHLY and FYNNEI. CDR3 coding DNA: TGTGCCAGCAACCCGACAGGGAGCTCCTACGAGCAGTACTTC. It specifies CASNPTGSSYEQYF.

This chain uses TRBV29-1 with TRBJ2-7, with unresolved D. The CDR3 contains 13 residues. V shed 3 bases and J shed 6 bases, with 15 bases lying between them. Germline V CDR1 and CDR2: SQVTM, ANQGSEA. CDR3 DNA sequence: TGCAGCGTTGAGGGGATACGACTTGGCGAGCAGTACTTC. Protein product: CSVEGIRLGEQYF.

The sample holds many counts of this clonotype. The CDR3 region has the DNA TGCAGTGCTAGAGCTACTAGCGGGTACAATGAGCAGTTCTTC. Amino acids: CSARATSGYNEQFF. The chain couples TRBV20-1 to TRBJ2-1, with TRBD2 matching over 9 bases. The CDR3 spans 14 residues. With 1 base clipped from V and 4 bases from J, the junction kept 2 bases outside the gene matches. Germline V gene data show CDR1 as DFQATT and CDR2 as SNEGSKA (reference sequence).

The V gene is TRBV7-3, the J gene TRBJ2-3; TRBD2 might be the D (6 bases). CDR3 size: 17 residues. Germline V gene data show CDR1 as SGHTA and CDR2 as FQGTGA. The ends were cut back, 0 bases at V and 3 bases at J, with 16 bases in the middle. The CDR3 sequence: CASSLTSPGGGTDTQYF. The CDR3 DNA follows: TGTGCCAGCAGCTTAACTAGCCCGGGCGGAGGGACAGATACGCAGTATTTT.

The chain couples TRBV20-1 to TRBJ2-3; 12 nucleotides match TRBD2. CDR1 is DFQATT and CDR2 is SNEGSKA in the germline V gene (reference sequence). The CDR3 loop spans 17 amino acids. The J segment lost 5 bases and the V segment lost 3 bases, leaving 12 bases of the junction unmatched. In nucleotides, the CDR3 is TGCAGTGCTAGGCCGATACCTAGCGGGAGGGCTAAAGATACGCAGTATTTT. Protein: CSARPIPSGRAKDTQYF.

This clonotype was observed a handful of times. Written as DNA, the CDR3 is TGTGCCAGCAGCCAAGATACCAATGAGCAGTTCTTC. Amino acids: CASSQDTNEQFF. This chain links TRBV3-1 with TRBJ2-1; D unclear. Germline V lookup: CDR1 LGHDT, CDR2 YNNKEL (reference sequence). The CDR3 sequence is 12 residues long. Trimming removed 0 bases from V and 6 bases from J, with 3 bases in between.